The 18 T cell receptor beta chains in this list originate from one sample, sequenced in a study of shared clonotypes between healthy human individuals. This table comes from immunoSEQ multiplex PCR, and its TCRdb copy is limited to in-frame clones, with some not included. The sample yields more than 2 million clones, roughly 95% seen once. The sample was naive CD4+ T cells sorted from blood. Subset in this sample: CD45RA+ positively selected. Receptors originate from a man aged 18 to 29 in good health.

This clone was observed once. The chain couples TRBV18 to TRBJ1-2, with D perhaps TRBD1 (6 bases). Trimming cost V 0 bases and J 1 base, with 15 bases left between them. There are 17 residues in the CDR3. CDR1 KGHSH and CDR2 LQKENI come from the germline V gene. CDR3 in DNA: TGTGCCAGCTCACCACCGGGTACAGGGACGGTTAACTATGGCTACACCTTC. This codes for CASSPPGTGTVNYGYTF.

The sample holds one count of this clone. J is TRBJ1-1 and V is TRBV5-1; 8 bases map to TRBD1. V lost 1 base to trimming and J lost 5 bases; unmatched junction nucleotides: 10. Germline V gives CDR1 SGHRS, CDR2 YFSETQ. The CDR3 length is 16 residues. CDR3 sequence: CASSLNDRGTATEAFF. The CDR3, as DNA: TGCGCCAGCAGCTTGAACGACAGGGGTACGGCGACTGAAGCTTTCTTT.

This clone was found once. The J gene is TRBJ1-1, the V gene TRBV5-6; D not certain. CDR1 and CDR2 (germline): SGHDT, YYEEEE. The CDR3 extends over 14 amino acids. V was trimmed by 2 bases and J by 0 bases, leaving 8 bases between them. The CDR3 protein is CASSFGIMNTEAFF. The CDR3 DNA is TGTGCCAGCAGCTTTGGGATTATGAACACTGAAGCTTTCTTT.

The chain joins TRBV29-1 to TRBJ1-1, with TRBD1 as a possible D gene (5 bases). Germline CDR1 and CDR2: SQVTM and ANQGSEA. Trimming took off 4 bases at V and 1 base at J, with 10 bases between the two ends. The CDR3 has 13 residues. The CDR3 loop is CSVGGGPNTEAFF. CDR3 nucleotides: TGCAGCGTTGGGGGGGGACCGAACACTGAAGCTTTCTTT. The full variable domain, in which reference TRBV29-1 and TRBJ1-1 provide the parts outside the CDR3, is SAVISQKPSRDICQRGTSLTIQCQVDSQVTMMFWYRQQPGQSLTLIATANQGSEATYESGFVIDKFPISRPNLTFSTLTVSNMSPEDSSIYLCSVGGGPNTEAFFGQGTRLTVV.

This chain uses TRBV4-2 with TRBJ2-7; 7 nucleotides line up with TRBD2. The CDR3 loop spans 17 amino acids. Germline CDR1 LGHNA, CDR2 YNFKEQ. The trim removed 0 bases at V and 1 base at J, leaving 9 bases unmatched. CDR3 sequence: CASSQDSGGRGSYEQYF. The CDR3 bases are TGTGCCAGCAGCCAAGATTCAGGCGGGCGGGGGTCCTACGAGCAGTACTTC.

As to this clone: This sample includes further DNA sequences coding for the same CDR3. The chain recombines TRBV18 with TRBJ2-5; 10 positions agree with TRBD2. Germline V gives CDR1 KGHSH, CDR2 LQKENI. J was trimmed by 2 bases and V by 3 bases; bases with no gene match: 3. The CDR3 extends over 15 amino acids. CDR3 nucleotides: TGTGCCAGCTCACCCCGGACTAGCGGACAAGAGACCCAGTACTTC. Translation: CASSPRTSGQETQYF. The variable domain in full, completed from reference TRBV18 and TRBJ2-5, reads NAGVMQNPRHLVRRRGQEARLRCSPMKGHSHVYWYRQLPEEGLKFMVYLQKENIIDESGMPKERFSAEFPKEGPSILRIQQVVRGDSAAYFCASSPRTSGQETQYFGPGTRLLVL.

V and J are TRBV2 and TRBJ1-1; D is undetermined. Germline loops: CDR1 SNHLY, CDR2 FYNNEI. V was pared by 5 bases and J by 7 bases, with 14 bases between. The CDR3 loop spans 13 amino acids. In DNA, the CDR3 is TGTGCCAGCAGTAAACGGTGGGATGGTGAAGCTTTCTTT. Translated, it gives CASSKRWDGEAFF.

This clone occurred a few times. The sample holds other DNA sequences that translate to the same CDR3. The genes are TRBV5-1 and TRBJ1-1; 9 positions agree with TRBD1. With V trimmed by 4 bases and J by 0 bases, 1 base remained unmatched. The CDR3 extends over 14 amino acids. The germline CDR1 and CDR2 sequences are SGHRS and YFSETQ. The CDR3 reads CASSGQGLNTEAFF. The CDR3 DNA reads as TGCGCCAGCAGCGGACAGGGGTTGAACACTGAAGCTTTCTTT.

This clone was observed a single time. The chain employs TRBV6-1 and TRBJ2-7; D is unresolved. Germline lookup yields CDR1 MNHNS and CDR2 SASEGT. This CDR3 spans 14 amino acids. V was shortened by 4 bases and J by 2 bases, with 12 bases between the two germline ends. The CDR3 loop is CASSGTRGPYEQYF. Written as DNA, the CDR3 is TGTGCCAGCAGTGGGACCCGAGGACCCTACGAGCAGTACTTC.

The chain carries TRBV18 and TRBJ2-1; 12 bases agree with TRBD2. The J segment lost 2 bases and the V segment lost 4 bases, leaving 18 bases of the junction unmatched. The CDR3 consists of 21 residues. The germline gives CDR1 KGHSH, CDR2 LQKENI. In DNA form, the CDR3 reads TGTGCCAGCTCACTAGGACAGGGGAGAGGACTAGCGGGACGTACCTACAATGAGCAGTTCTTC. Its translation: CASSLGQGRGLAGRTYNEQFF.

Turning to this clone: The same CDR3 can be traced to other DNA sequences in this sample. V usage is TRBV5-1 and J usage is TRBJ2-3, with D perhaps TRBD1 or TRBD2 (5 bases each). This CDR3 spans 15 amino acids. V was pared by 3 bases and J by 2 bases, with 13 bases between. From germline, CDR1 is SGHRS and CDR2 YFSETQ. CDR3 coding DNA: TGCGCCAGCAGCTGGGGTCGGGGCCCCACAGATACGCAGTATTTT. Translated: CASSWGRGPTDTQYF.

This rearrangement joins TRBV5-1 to TRBJ1-6, with 8 nucleotides matching TRBD1. Germline V gene data show CDR1 as SGHRS and CDR2 as YFSETQ. CDR3 length: 17 residues. The junction had 10 bases not matched to a gene; V was cut back by 1 base and J by 7 bases. DNA for the CDR3: TGCGCCAGCAGCTTGAGAACCGTGGACAGGGTGAATTCACCCCTCCACTTT. This translates into CASSLRTVDRVNSPLHF.

The rearrangement joins TRBV19 to TRBJ2-7; 8 bases are a match to TRBD1. There are 14 residues in the CDR3. Germline V gene data show CDR1 as LNHDA and CDR2 as SQIVND (reference sequence). Germline trimming cut 6 bases from V and 2 bases from J; bases unmatched to any gene: 6. CDR3 loop: CASSEWDRPYEQYF. DNA for the CDR3: TGTGCCAGTAGCGAATGGGACAGGCCCTACGAGCAGTACTTC.

The chain employs TRBV30 and TRBJ2-5, with 9 nucleotides matching TRBD1. CDR1 and CDR2 (germline): GTSNPN, SVGIG (reference sequence). The CDR3 loop spans 14 amino acids. V dropped 1 base and J dropped 6; count of bases not matched to a gene: 6. Written as DNA, the CDR3 is TGTGCCTGGAGTGCAACAGGGGGCGGTAAGACCCAGTACTTC. Its protein product is CAWSATGGGKTQYF.

The V call is TRBV5-1, the J call TRBJ2-1; 9 nucleotides align to TRBD2. Germline V CDR1 and CDR2: SGHRS, YFSETQ. CDR3 size: 16 residues. The V gene end was trimmed by 4 bases and the J gene end by 10 bases; junction bases not matched to a gene: 15. The CDR3 spells CASSPPRGLAQQEQFF. Written as DNA, the CDR3 is TGCGCCAGCAGCCCGCCTCGGGGACTAGCTCAGCAGGAGCAGTTCTTC.

The V call is TRBV13, the J call TRBJ2-7; D is perhaps TRBD2 (6 bases). The CDR3 length is 13 residues. Deletions cut 5 bases from V and 2 bases from J, with 10 bases between. Germline values: CDR1 PRHDT, CDR2 FYEKMQ (reference sequence). CDR3 sequence (DNA): TGTGCCAGCAGCCCTTCGGGAGCCTACGAGCAGTACTTC. Encoded protein: CASSPSGAYEQYF.

This clone was recorded once. The chain is built from TRBV30 and TRBJ1-2; D is perhaps TRBD1 (6 bases). V lost 4 bases to trimming and J lost 8 bases, with 11 bases between them. The germline gives CDR1 GTSNPN, CDR2 SVGIG (reference sequence). The CDR3 loop spans 11 amino acids. CDR3 nucleotide sequence: TGTGCCTGGACGACAGGATGGGGCTACACCTTC. Amino acid sequence: CAWTTGWGYTF. Full variable domain (outside the CDR3, taken from reference TRBV30 and TRBJ1-2): SQTIHQWPATLVQPVGSPLSLECTVEGTSNPNLYWYRQAAGRGLQLLFYSVGIGQISSEVPQNLSASRPQDRQFILSSKKLLLSDSGFYLCAWTTGWGYTFGSGTRLTVV.

CDR3: CAISEYYDRADTEAFF. In DNA, the CDR3 is TGTGCCATCAGTGAATACTATGACAGGGCGGACACTGAAGCTTTCTTT. The chain combines TRBV10-3 with TRBJ1-1; TRBD1 agrees at 7 bases. The CDR3 has 16 amino acids. Trimming took 3 bases from V and 3 from J; bases not matched to a gene: 10. The germline CDR1 and CDR2 sequences are ENHRY and SYGVKD.